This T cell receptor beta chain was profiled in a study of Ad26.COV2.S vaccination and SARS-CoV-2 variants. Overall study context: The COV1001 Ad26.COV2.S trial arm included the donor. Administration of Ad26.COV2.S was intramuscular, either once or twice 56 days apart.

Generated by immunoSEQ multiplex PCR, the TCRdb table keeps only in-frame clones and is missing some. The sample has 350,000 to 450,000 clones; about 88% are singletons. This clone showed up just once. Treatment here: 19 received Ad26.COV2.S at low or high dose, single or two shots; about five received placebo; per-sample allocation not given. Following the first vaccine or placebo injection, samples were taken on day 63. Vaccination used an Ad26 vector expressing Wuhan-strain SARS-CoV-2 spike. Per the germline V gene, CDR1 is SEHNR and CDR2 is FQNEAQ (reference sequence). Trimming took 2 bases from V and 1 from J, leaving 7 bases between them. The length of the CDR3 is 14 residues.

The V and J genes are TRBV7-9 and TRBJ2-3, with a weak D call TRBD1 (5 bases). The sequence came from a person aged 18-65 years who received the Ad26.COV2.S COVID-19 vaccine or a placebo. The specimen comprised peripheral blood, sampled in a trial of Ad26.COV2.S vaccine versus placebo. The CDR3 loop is CASSLLTGTDTQYF. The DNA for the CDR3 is TGTGCCAGCAGCTTATTGACAGGCACAGATACGCAGTATTTT.